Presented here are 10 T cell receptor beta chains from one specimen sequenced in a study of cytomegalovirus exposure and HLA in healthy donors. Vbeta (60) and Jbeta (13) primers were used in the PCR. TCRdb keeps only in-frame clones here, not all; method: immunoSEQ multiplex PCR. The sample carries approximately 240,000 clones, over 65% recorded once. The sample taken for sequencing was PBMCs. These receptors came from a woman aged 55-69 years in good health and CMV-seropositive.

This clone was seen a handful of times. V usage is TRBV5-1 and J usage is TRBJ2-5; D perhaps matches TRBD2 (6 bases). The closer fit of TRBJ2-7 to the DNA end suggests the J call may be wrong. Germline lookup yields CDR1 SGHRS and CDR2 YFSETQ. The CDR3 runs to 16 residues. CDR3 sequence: CASSWGTPRSSYEQYF. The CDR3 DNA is TGCGCCAGCAGCTGGGGGACTCCTAGGAGCTCCTACGAGCAGTACTTC.

This CDR3 is CASSLAGGGFGEAFF. DNA for the CDR3: TGTGCCAGCAGCTTAGCTGGCGGGGGCTTCGGTGAAGCTTTCTTT. This rearrangement joins TRBV11-2 to TRBJ1-1, with a possible D match to TRBD1 (6 bases). This CDR3 spans 15 amino acids. The germline V gene encodes CDR1 SGHAT and CDR2 FQNNGV. Trimming removed 1 base at V and 7 bases at J, with 16 bases between.

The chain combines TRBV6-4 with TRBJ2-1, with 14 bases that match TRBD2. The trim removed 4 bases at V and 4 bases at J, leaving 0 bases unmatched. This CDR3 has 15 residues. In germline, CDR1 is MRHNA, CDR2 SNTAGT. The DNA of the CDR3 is TGTGCCAGCAGTGGGACTAGCGGGGGGTACAATGAGCAGTTCTTC. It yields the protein CASSGTSGGYNEQFF.

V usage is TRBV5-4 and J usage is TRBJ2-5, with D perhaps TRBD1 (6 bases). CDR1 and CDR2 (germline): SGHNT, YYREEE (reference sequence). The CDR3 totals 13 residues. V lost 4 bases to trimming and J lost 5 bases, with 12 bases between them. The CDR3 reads CASSTQGLETQYF. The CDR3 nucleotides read TGTGCCAGCAGCACACAGGGTCTGGAGACCCAGTACTTC.

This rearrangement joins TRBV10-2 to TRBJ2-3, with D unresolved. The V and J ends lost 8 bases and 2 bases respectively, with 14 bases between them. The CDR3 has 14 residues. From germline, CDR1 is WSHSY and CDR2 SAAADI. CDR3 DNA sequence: TGCGCCAGCTACGAGGCCGATTTCACAGATACGCAGTATTTT. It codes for CASYEADFTDTQYF.

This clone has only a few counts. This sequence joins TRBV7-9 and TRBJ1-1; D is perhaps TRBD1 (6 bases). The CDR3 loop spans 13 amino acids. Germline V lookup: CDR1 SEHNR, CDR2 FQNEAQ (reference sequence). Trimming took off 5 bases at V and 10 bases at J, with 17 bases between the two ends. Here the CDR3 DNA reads TGTGCCAGCAGCGTGAAGGGGGGGTACGGAGCTTTCTTT. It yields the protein CASSVKGGYGAFF.

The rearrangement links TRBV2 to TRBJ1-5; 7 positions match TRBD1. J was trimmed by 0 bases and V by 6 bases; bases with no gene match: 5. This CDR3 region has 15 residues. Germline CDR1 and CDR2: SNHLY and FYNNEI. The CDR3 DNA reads TGTGCCAGCAGGCTGGACAGGCTTAGCAATCAGCCCCAGCATTTT. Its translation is CASRLDRLSNQPQHF.

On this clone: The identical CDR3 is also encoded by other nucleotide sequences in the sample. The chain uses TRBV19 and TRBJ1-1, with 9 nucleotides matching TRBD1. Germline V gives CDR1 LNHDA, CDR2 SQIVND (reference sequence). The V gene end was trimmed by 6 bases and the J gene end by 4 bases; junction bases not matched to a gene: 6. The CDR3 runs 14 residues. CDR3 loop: CASSEQGARTEAFF. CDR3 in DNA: TGTGCCAGTAGCGAACAGGGGGCGCGCACTGAAGCTTTCTTT. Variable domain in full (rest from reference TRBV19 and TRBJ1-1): DGGITQSPKYLFRKEGQNVTLSCEQNLNHDAMYWYRQDPGQGLRLIYYSQIVNDFQKGDIAEGYSVSREKKESFPLTVTSAQKNPTAFYLCASSEQGARTEAFFGQGTRLTVV.

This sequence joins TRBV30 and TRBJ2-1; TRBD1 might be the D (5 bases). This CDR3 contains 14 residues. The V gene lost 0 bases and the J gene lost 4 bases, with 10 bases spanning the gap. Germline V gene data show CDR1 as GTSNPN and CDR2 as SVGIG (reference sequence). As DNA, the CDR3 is TGTGCCTGGAGTGTAACCTCAGGGTACAATGAGCAGTTCTTC. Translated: CAWSVTSGYNEQFF.

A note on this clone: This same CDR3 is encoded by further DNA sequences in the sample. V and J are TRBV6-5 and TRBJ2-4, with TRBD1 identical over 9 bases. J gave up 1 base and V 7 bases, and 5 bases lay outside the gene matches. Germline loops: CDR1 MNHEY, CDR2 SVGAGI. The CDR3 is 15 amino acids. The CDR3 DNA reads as TGTGCCAGCAAAGGGACAGGGCTCGCCAAAAACATTCAGTACTTC. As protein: CASKGTGLAKNIQYF.